The 15 T cell receptor beta chains in this list originate from one sample, sequenced in a study of post-analysis software for immune sequencing data. The antigens for these receptors are not known. TCR beta libraries were prepared from cDNA with unique molecular identifiers. One entry per CDR3 protein, called by TCRdb with MiXCR from the PCR reads. Here the sample spans hundreds of thousands of distinct CDR3 sequences, around 27% being singletons. Findings of the study overall: Included in a set of about five TRBV segments more frequent in patients than controls were TRBV5-6, TRBV5-1 and TRBV20-1.

Input material: blood. These receptors all stem from a girl aged 5 to 17 with multiple sclerosis.

The V and J genes are TRBV20-1 and TRBJ2-1, with TRBD1 matching 8 bases. Germline CDR1 reads DFQATT; CDR2 reads SNEGSKA (reference sequence). The CDR3 sequence is 14 residues long. Trimming took 4 bases from V and 3 from J; bases not matched to a gene: 5. CDR3: CSANDRGNYNEQFF. CDR3 nucleotide sequence: TGCAGTGCTAACGACAGGGGAAACTACAATGAGCAGTTCTTC.

This clonotype was seen only a few times. The chain joins TRBV9 to TRBJ2-1, with D possibly called TRBD1 or TRBD2 (7 bases each). Germline assignment: CDR1 SGDLS and CDR2 YYNGEE. The CDR3 is made up of 14 amino acids. With 4 bases removed from V and 7 bases from J, the gap between germline ends came to 15 bases. The CDR3 nucleotides are TGTGCCAGCAGCCCAGGGGGGGCCTTGAATGAGCAGTTCTTC. Its protein is CASSPGGALNEQFF.

This clonotype was seen only a few times. The chain links TRBV12-3 or TRBV12-4 to TRBJ2-1; 9 bases agree with TRBD2. J lost 7 bases, V lost 6 bases, and 7 bases had no gene match. There are 14 residues in the CDR3. CDR3 protein: CASRSGLAGNEQFF. CDR3 nucleotides: TGTGCCAGCAGATCGGGACTAGCAGGGAATGAGCAGTTCTTC.

The V gene is TRBV24-1, the J gene TRBJ2-1; TRBD1 aligns across 10 bases. The V segment lost 2 bases and the J segment 5 bases; nucleotides outside the gene matches: 5. The germline gives CDR1 KGHDR, CDR2 SFDVKD. CDR3 length: 16 residues. The CDR3 DNA follows: TGTGCCACCAGTGATTCGGCGACAGGGGGCCACAATGAGCAGTTCTTC. Translated, it gives CATSDSATGGHNEQFF.

The chain employs TRBV27 and TRBJ2-1; a weak D match, TRBD2 (7 bases). The CDR3 consists of 16 residues. V lost 4 bases and J 9 bases, leaving 22 bases between the germline ends. Germline V gene sequence: CDR1 MNHEY, CDR2 SMNVEV (reference sequence). As DNA, the CDR3 is TGTGCCAGCAGTTCCCCGGGGGGCGGGATGATTATTGAGCAGTTCTTC. Encoded protein: CASSSPGGGMIIEQFF.

This clonotype was seen repeatedly, ten times or more. The J gene is TRBJ2-5, the V gene TRBV4-3; perhaps TRBD1 as D (6 bases). V was shortened by 4 bases and J by 1 base, with 13 bases between the two germline ends. CDR1 and CDR2 (germline): LGHNA, YSLEER. This CDR3 region has 15 residues. The CDR3 region has the DNA TGCGCCAGCAGCCGCCGCCCAGGGGTCCAAGAGACCCAGTACTTC. Translating it yields CASSRRPGVQETQYF.

This clonotype has only one observation. The CDR3, as DNA: TGCAGTGCTAGCGGCTCCCGGGGGTATGGCTACACCTTC. This translates into CSASGSRGYGYTF. The J gene is TRBJ1-2, the V gene TRBV20-1, with a tentative D call TRBD1 (5 bases). The CDR3 is 13 amino acids. CDR1 is DFQATT and CDR2 is SNEGSKA in the germline V gene (reference sequence). V lost 3 bases to trimming and J lost 5 bases, with 13 bases between them.

This clonotype was seen more than once but under ten times. This chain links TRBV27 with TRBJ1-6, with 8 nucleotides matching TRBD1. Trimming removed 5 bases from V and 9 bases from J; junction bases left unmatched: 9. CDR3 length equals 15 residues. Germline lookup yields CDR1 MNHEY and CDR2 SMNVEV (reference sequence). CDR3 coding DNA: TGTGCCAGCAGTCTCTACCAGGGGGCGAGTTCACCCCTCCACTTT. Translating gives CASSLYQGASSPLHF.

The chain joins TRBV5-1 to TRBJ1-1; a possible D gene is TRBD1 (6 bases). Germline-derived CDR1 and CDR2 are SGHRS and YFSETQ. The CDR3 is 14 residues long. V was trimmed by 4 bases and J by 1 base, leaving 11 bases between them. Here the CDR3 reads CASSPTTGNTEAFF. CDR3 nucleotides: TGCGCCAGCAGCCCTACGACAGGGAACACTGAAGCTTTCTTT. The whole variable domain, remainder taken from reference TRBV5-1 and TRBJ1-1, is KAGVTQTPRYLIKTRGQQVTLSCSPISGHRSVSWYQQTPGQGLQFLFEYFSETQRNKGNFPGRFSGRQFSNSRSEMNVSTLELGDSALYLCASSPTTGNTEAFFGQGTRLTVV.

In DNA, the CDR3 is TGCAGGGCCGACAGGGTAGACAATGAGCAGTTCTTC. Translation: CRADRVDNEQFF. This chain links TRBV20-1 with TRBJ2-1; 7 nucleotides match TRBD1. CDR3 length: 12 residues. CDR1 is DFQATT, CDR2 SNEGSKA, per germline (reference sequence).

This clonotype was picked up a small number of times. V is TRBV4-3 and J is TRBJ2-7, with D possibly being TRBD1 (5 bases). V lost 5 bases, J lost 3 bases, and 11 bases lay in between. Germline-derived CDR1 and CDR2 are LGHNA and YSLEER. The CDR3 has 13 amino acids. The CDR3, as DNA: TGCGCCAGCAGCGTATACAGGTTCTACGAGCAGTACTTC. Its protein product is CASSVYRFYEQYF.

This chain uses TRBV7-8 with TRBJ2-1; D remains ambiguous. Germline loops: CDR1 SGHVS, CDR2 FQNEAQ. Trimming removed 5 bases at V and 8 bases at J, with 16 bases between. The CDR3 has 14 amino acids. The CDR3 is CASSARTEPHEQFF. The CDR3 DNA sequence: TGTGCCAGCAGCGCACGGACCGAACCTCATGAGCAGTTCTTC. The full variable domain, in which reference TRBV7-8 and TRBJ2-1 provide the parts outside the CDR3, is GAGVSQSPRYKVAKRGQDVALRCDPISGHVSLFWYQQALGQGPEFLTYFQNEAQLDKSGLPSDRFFAERPEGSVSTLKIQRTQQEDSAVYLCASSARTEPHEQFFGPGTRLTVL.

Only a few counts were recorded for this clonotype. The V call is TRBV27, the J call TRBJ1-2; 8 bases are a match to TRBD1. CDR1 and CDR2 from the germline V gene are MNHEY and SMNVEV (reference sequence). The CDR3 sequence is 14 residues long. The J segment lost 4 bases and the V segment lost 2 bases, leaving 3 bases of the junction unmatched. The CDR3 region is CASSLTTGGYGYTF. The CDR3 DNA sequence: TGTGCCAGCAGTTTAACCACAGGGGGCTATGGCTACACCTTC.

V is TRBV7-2 and J is TRBJ2-3; no clear D gene. The CDR3 has 15 residues. Germline assignment: CDR1 SGHTA and CDR2 FQGNSA. V was trimmed by 2 bases and J by 2 bases, leaving 11 bases between them. Written as DNA, the CDR3 is TGTGCCAGCAGCTTAAATAGGGCGCACACAGATACGCAGTATTTT. This encodes CASSLNRAHTDTQYF.

The chain has TRBV5-1 and TRBJ1-2, with TRBD1 as a possible D gene (5 bases). The germline gives CDR1 SGHRS, CDR2 YFSETQ. The CDR3 sequence is 15 residues long. V dropped 0 bases and J dropped 8 bases, with 17 bases sitting between them. CDR3 protein: CASSLEVQGYGGYTF. The CDR3 DNA sequence: TGCGCCAGCAGCTTGGAAGTCCAGGGATACGGCGGCTACACCTTC.